This T cell receptor (beta chain) was sequenced during a study of T cell responses to AZD1222 COVID-19 vaccine. Study-level results: A mostly white British donor set with more females was recruited, and clonal diversity was possibly underestimated. Repertoire samples came only from after the peak T cell response.

Germline assignment: CDR1 SEHNR and CDR2 FQNEAQ (reference sequence). Trimming stripped 0 bases from V and 3 bases from J, with 8 bases between. The CDR3 length is 14 residues. The method was immunoSEQ multiplex PCR; TCRdb's version includes in-frame clones alone and lacks a portion of them. Here the sample spans around 120,000 clones, just over 90% being singletons. Points on this clone: Its target is not known.

The source material was peripheral blood, sampled 28 days after the second AZD1222 dose. This receptor was taken from an adult who received the AZD1222 COVID-19 vaccine. This rearrangement joins TRBV7-9 to TRBJ2-5; no reliable D call. Here the CDR3 reads CASSLASVEETQYF. The CDR3 DNA follows: TGTGCCAGCAGCTTAGCTTCCGTCGAAGAGACCCAGTACTTC.